This T cell receptor (beta chain) originates from a study of neurological immune-mediated disorders. General study findings and limits: It was HTLV-1-associated myelopathy that showed the most TCR clonal expansion, while multiple sclerosis showed the least, falling below healthy controls. One cluster of related CDR3 sequences contained, by phylogenetic grouping, the repertoires of 18 of 34 multiple sclerosis patients and formed a possible signature.

CDR3 size: 12 residues. Per the germline V gene, CDR1 is GTSNPN and CDR2 is SVGIG (reference sequence). Over 180 million TCR-beta sequences from 15-18 subjects came from every sequencing run. TCRdb fed the 5' RACE reads into MiXCR, producing one record per CDR3 protein. The data show about 74,000 distinct CDR3 sequences, around 5.5% seen once. Unsorted libraries were derived from 2 million PBMCs stored at -80 C. This clonotype showed up many times. Its antigen is not identified. Germline is not matched at one junction end, which may reflect a read error. This TCR came from a man between 18 and 35 years old with multiple sclerosis. This chain links TRBV30 with TRBJ1-5; perhaps TRBD1 as D (5 bases). The sequenced sample consisted of PBMCs. CDR3 residues: CAWSVGVQPQNF. In nucleotides, the CDR3 is TGTGCCTGGAGTGTAGGGGTTCAGCCCCAGAATTTT.